This T cell receptor beta chain comes out of a study of PD-L1 blockade in urothelial cancer. Study summary: Each blood sample yielded a median of 141,255 T cells.

CDR1 LGHNA and CDR2 YNFKEQ come from the germline V gene. This CDR3 has 15 residues. Unmatched junction bases numbered 3, after V lost 0 bases and J lost 4 bases. For this clone: The antigen is not known.

The sample's time point: pretreatment peripheral blood. Individual patients had between 1 and 8 samples, taken pretreatment and on-treatment. Profiling relied on immunoSEQ multiplex PCR, and the TCRdb table lists in-frame clones only, not all of them. The sample holds 35,000 to 40,000 clones, 85% seen once. Whole-study results and caveats: Blood TCR clonality below the median before treatment was a predictor of better survival. Durable benefit was linked to greater 3-week expansion of tumor-associated blood clones.

This chain joins TRBV4-2 and TRBJ2-1, with TRBD2 identical over 7 bases. The sequencing used PBMCs, collected around atezolizumab (anti-PD-L1) treatment. This clonotype was obtained from a man at least 80 years old with urothelial cancer. CDR3 protein: CASSQDLAEYNEQFF. CDR3 DNA sequence: TGTGCCAGCAGCCAAGATCTAGCGGAATACAATGAGCAGTTCTTC.